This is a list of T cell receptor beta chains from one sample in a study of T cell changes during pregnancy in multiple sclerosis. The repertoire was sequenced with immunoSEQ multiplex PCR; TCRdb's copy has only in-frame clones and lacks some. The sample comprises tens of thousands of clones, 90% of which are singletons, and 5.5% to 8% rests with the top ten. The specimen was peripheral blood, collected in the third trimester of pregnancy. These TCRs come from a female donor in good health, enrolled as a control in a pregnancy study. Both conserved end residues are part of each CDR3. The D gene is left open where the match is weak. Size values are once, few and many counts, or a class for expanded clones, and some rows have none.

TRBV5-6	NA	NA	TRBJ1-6	TGTGCCAGCGGCCGCAATTCACCCCTCCACTTT	CASGRNSPLHF
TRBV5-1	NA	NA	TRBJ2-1	TGCGCCAGCAGCCCCCGGGCGGGGCCTGAGCAGTTCTTC	CASSPRAGPEQFF
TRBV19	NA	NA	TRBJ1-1	TGTGCCAGTAGTATAGATCAAGGGGCCACTGAAGCTTTCTTT	CASSIDQGATEAFF
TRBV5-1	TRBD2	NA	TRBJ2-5	TGCGCCAGCAGCTTGGGGGGACTAGCGGGGAAAGAGACCCAGTACTTC	CASSLGGLAGKETQYF
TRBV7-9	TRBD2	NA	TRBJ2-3	TGTGCCAGCAGCCCCGGGACTAGCGGGACCCCCCTCACAGATACGCAGTATTTT	CASSPGTSGTPLTDTQYF
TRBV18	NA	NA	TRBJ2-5	TGTGCCAGCTCACCGGGAGCAGACGAGACCCAGTACTTC	CASSPGADETQYF
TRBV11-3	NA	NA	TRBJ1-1	TGTGCCAGCAGCTTAGGCGGGGGGCTTCGATATACTGAAGCTTTCTTT	CASSLGGGLRYTEAFF
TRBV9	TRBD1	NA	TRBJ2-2	TGTGCCAGCAGCCACCTCCTCGGACAGGGAGTCGGGGAGCTGTTTTTT	CASSHLLGQGVGELFF
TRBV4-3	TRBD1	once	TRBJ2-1	TGCGCCAGCAGCTCAGGGACAGGGGGTAGCAATGAGCAGTTCTTC	CASSSGTGGSNEQFF
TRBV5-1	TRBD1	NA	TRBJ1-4	TGCGCCAGCAGCCGAGGGGGCAAGAATGAAAAACTGTTTTTT	CASSRGGKNEKLFF
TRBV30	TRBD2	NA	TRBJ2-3	TGTGCCTGGAGTGTCGGGAGCGGGAGTGGTACGCAGTATTTT	CAWSVGSGSGTQYF
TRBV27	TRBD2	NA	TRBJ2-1	TGTGCCAGCAGTCGACCGGGACTAGTGGGAGATGGTGAGCAGTTCTTC	CASSRPGLVGDGEQFF
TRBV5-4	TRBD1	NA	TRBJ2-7	TGTGCCAGCAGCTCTGGACAGGGCAGATCCTACTCCTACGAGCAGTACTTC	CASSSGQGRSYSYEQYF
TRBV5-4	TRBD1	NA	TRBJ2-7	TGTGCCAGCAGCTTGGGGGGGAGGACAGGGCTTTACGAGCAGTACTTC	CASSLGGRTGLYEQYF
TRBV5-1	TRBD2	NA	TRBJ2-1	TGCGCCAGCAGCTTGGAATTAGCGGGAGGCTCCTACAATGAGCAGTTCTTC	CASSLELAGGSYNEQFF
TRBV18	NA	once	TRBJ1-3	TGTGCCAGCTCACCGGGCCGGGGTTCGGGAAACACCATATATTTT	CASSPGRGSGNTIYF
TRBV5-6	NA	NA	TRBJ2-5	TGTGCCAGCAGCTTGCCAGGACAGTCTCAGGAGACCCAGTACTTC	CASSLPGQSQETQYF
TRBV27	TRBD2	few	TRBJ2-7	TGTGCCAGCAGTTTTCGGGCTAGCGGGGCTCTCTACGAGCAGTACTTC	CASSFRASGALYEQYF
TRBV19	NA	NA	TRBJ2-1	TGTGCCAGTACCGGCGGACAGCCCCCAAGAAACTACAATGAGCAGTTCTTC	CASTGGQPPRNYNEQFF
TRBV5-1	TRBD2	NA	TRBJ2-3	TGCGCCAGCAGCCTCAGACTAGCGGGAGGGGGAAATACGCAGTATTTT	CASSLRLAGGGNTQYF
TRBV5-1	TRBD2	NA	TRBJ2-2	TGCGCCAGCAGCTTGGCCGGCGGGAGGAGGACCGGGGAGCTGTTTTTT	CASSLAGGRRTGELFF
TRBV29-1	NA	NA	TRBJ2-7	TGCAGCGTTGTAGGGGGAGGGCATTCCTACGAGCAGTACTTC	CSVVGGGHSYEQYF
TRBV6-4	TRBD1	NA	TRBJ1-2	TGTGCCAGCAGTGACGGGACAGGGGGACCTTATGGCTACACCTTC	CASSDGTGGPYGYTF
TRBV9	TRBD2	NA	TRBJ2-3	TGTGCCAGCAGCGTAGCGGGGGGGACTAGCACAGATACGCAGTATTTT	CASSVAGGTSTDTQYF
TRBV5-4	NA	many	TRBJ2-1	TGTGCCAGCAGCTTGATGGAGTTAGACAATGAGCAGTTCTTC	CASSLMELDNEQFF
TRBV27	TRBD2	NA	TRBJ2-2	TGTGCCAGCAGTTCACTAGCGGAGGTGGTGCCCGGGGAGCTGTTTTTT	CASSSLAEVVPGELFF
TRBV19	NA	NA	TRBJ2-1	TGTGCTGTCCAGGAGCGGGCAGCCTCCTACAATGAGCAGTTCTTC	CAVQERAASYNEQFF
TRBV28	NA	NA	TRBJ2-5	TGTGCCAGCAGTCCGGGGGGCTCCGGGCAAGAGACCCAGTACTTC	CASSPGGSGQETQYF
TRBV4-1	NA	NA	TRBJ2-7	TGCGCCAGCAGCCACGCGACGGGGGACGGCGAGCAGTACTTC	CASSHATGDGEQYF
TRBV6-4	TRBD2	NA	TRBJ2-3	TGTGCCAGCAGTGTAGAGGGACTAGCGTCCACAGATACGCAGTATTTT	CASSVEGLASTDTQYF